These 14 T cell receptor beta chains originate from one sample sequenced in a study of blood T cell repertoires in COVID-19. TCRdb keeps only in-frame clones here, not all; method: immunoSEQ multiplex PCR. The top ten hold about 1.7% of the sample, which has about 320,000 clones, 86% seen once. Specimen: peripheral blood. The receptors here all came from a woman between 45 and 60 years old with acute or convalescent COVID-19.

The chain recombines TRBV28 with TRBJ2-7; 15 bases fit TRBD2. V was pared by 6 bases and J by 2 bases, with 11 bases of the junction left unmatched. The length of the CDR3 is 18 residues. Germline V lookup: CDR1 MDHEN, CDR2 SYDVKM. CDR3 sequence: CASSSWTSGRATTYEQYF. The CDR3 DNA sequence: TGTGCCAGCAGCTCCTGGACTAGCGGGAGGGCCACTACCTACGAGCAGTACTTC.

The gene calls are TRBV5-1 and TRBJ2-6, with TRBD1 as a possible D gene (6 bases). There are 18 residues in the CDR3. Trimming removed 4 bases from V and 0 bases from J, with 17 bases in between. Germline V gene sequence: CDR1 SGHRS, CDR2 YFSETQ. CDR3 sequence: CASSPLQGQISGANVLTF. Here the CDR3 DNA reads TGCGCCAGCAGCCCGTTGCAGGGACAAATCTCTGGGGCCAACGTCCTGACTTTC.

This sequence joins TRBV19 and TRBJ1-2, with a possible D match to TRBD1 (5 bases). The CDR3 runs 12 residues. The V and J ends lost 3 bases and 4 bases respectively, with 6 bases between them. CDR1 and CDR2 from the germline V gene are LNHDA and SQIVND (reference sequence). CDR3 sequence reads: CASSIDSYGYTF. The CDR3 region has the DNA TGTGCCAGTAGTATCGACAGCTATGGCTACACCTTC.

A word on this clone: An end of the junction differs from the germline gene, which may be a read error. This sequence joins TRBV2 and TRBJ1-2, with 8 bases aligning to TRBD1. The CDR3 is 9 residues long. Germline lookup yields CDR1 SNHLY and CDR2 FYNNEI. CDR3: CASKDRATF. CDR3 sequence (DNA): TGTGCCAGCAAGGACAGGGCAACGTTC.

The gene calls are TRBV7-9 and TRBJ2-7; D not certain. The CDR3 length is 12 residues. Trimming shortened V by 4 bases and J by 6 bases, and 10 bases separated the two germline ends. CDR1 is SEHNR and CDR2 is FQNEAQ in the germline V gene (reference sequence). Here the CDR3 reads CASSYHGLEQYF. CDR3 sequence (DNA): TGTGCCAGCAGCTACCATGGCCTCGAGCAGTACTTC.

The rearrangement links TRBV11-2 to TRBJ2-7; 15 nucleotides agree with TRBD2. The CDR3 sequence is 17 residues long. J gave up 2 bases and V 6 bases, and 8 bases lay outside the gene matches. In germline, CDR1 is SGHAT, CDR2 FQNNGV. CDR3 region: CASRLGLAGGRTYEQYF. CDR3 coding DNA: TGTGCCAGCAGGTTGGGACTAGCGGGAGGCCGAACCTACGAGCAGTACTTC. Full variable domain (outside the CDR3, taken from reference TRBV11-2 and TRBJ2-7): EAGVAQSPRYKIIEKRQSVAFWCNPISGHATLYWYQQILGQGPKLLIQFQNNGVVDDSQLPKDRFSAERLKGVDSTLKIQPAKLEDSAVYLCASRLGLAGGRTYEQYFGPGTRLTVT.

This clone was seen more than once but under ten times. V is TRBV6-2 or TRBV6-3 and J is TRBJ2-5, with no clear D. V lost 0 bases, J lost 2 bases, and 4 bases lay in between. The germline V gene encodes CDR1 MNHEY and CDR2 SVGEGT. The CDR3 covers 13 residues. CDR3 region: CASSYSRQETQYF. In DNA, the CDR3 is TGTGCCAGCAGTTACTCCAGGCAAGAGACCCAGTACTTC.

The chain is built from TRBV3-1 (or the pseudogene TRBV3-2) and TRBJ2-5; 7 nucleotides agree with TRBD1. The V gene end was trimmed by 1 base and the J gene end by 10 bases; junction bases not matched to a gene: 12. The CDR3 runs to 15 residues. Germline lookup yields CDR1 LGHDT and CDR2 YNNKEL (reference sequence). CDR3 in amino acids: CASSQGDNPGTVQYF. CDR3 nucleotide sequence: TGTGCCAGCAGCCAAGGGGATAACCCAGGGACAGTCCAGTACTTC.

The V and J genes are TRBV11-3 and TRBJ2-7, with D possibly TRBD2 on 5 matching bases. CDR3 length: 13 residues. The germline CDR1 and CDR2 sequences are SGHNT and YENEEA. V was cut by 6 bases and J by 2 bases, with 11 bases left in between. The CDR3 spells CASSGGGPYEQYF. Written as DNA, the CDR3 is TGTGCCAGCAGTGGCGGAGGACCCTACGAGCAGTACTTC.

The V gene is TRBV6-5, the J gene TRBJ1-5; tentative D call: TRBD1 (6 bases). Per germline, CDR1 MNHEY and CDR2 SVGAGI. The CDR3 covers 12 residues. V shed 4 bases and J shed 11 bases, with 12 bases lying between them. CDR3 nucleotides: TGTGCCAGCAGTTCAGTAGGGGGATCCCAGCATTTT. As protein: CASSSVGGSQHF.

CDR3 sequence reads: CASSLIGNNEKLFF. Written as DNA, the CDR3 is TGTGCCAGCAGCTTGATCGGGAACAACGAAAAACTGTTTTTT. This sequence joins TRBV5-6 and TRBJ1-4; D remains unclear. V lost 1 base to trimming and J lost 8 bases, with 12 bases between them. The CDR3 has 14 residues. CDR1 is SGHDT, CDR2 YYEEEE, per germline.

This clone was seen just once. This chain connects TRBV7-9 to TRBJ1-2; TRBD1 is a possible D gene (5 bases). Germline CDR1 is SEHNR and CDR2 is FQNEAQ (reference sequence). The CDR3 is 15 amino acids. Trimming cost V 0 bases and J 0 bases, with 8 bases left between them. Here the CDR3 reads CASSLAGGANYGYTF. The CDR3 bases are TGTGCCAGCAGCTTAGCCGGGGGGGCTAACTATGGCTACACCTTC.

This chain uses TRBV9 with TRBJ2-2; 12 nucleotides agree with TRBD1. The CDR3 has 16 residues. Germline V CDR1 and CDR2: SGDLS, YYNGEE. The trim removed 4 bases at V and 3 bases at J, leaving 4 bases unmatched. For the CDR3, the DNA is TGTGCCAGCAGCTGGGGACAGGGGGCCGACACCGGGGAGCTGTTTTTT. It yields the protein CASSWGQGADTGELFF. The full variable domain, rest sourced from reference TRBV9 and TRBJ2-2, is DSGVTQTPKHLITATGQRVTLRCSPRSGDLSVYWYQQSLDQGLQFLIQYYNGEERAKGNILERFSAQQFPDLHSELNLSSLELGDSALYFCASSWGQGADTGELFFGEGSRLTVL.

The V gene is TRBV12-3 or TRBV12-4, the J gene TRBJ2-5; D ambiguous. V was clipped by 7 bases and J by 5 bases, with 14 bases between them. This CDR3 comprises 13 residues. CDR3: CASTPRRVETQYF. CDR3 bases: TGTGCCAGCACCCCTAGGAGAGTTGAGACCCAGTACTTC.